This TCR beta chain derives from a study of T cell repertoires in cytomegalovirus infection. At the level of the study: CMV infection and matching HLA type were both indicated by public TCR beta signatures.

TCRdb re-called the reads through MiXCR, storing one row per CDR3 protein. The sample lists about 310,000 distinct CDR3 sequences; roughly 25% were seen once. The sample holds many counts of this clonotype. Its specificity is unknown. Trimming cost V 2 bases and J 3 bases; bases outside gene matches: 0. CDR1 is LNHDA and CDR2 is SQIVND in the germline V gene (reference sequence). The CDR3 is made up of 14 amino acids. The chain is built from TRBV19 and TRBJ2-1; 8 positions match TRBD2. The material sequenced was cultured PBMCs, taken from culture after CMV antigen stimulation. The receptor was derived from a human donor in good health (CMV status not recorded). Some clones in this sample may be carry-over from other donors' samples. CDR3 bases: TGTGCCAGTAGTATACTAGCGGGCTACAATGAGCAGTTCTTC. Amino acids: CASSILAGYNEQFF.